The clone carrying this T cell receptor beta chain was found a few times. What it binds is unknown. These data are taken from a study of shared clonotypes between healthy human individuals. About the research overall: Serving as donors were a couple of women and three men, whose ages spanned 18 to 49. Notes on the study in general: Deeper or shallower sequencing was expected to change how clonotypes are shared among donors.

Germline CDR1 SGHRS, CDR2 YFSETQ. Trimming stripped 0 bases from V and 8 bases from J, with 3 bases between. This CDR3 comprises 11 residues. Libraries were prepared by immunoSEQ multiplex PCR; TCRdb keeps only in-frame clonotypes and omits some of them. This repertoire shows approximately 500,000 clones, around 73% found once; its top ten account for 12%. The sample comprised PBMCs. The chain combines TRBV5-1 with TRBJ2-1, with D unclear. This TCR was sampled from a woman between 40 and 50 years old in good health. Some clones in this sample may be carry-over from other donors' samples. The CDR3 coding sequence is TGCGCCAGCAGCTTGGACTATGAGCAGTTCTTC. Protein sequence: CASSLDYEQFF.